Shown below are 21 T cell receptor beta chains from a single sample sequenced in a study of blood T cell repertoires in COVID-19. The table came from immunoSEQ multiplex PCR; TCRdb's copy has only in-frame clones and leaves some out. The repertoire holds about 34,000 clones, 70% to 90% seen once, with about 13% in the top ten. The sequencing input was peripheral blood. The receptor set was obtained from a man in his sixties or seventies with active COVID-19.

The V and J genes are TRBV10-3 and TRBJ2-2, with D possibly being TRBD2 (5 bases). The V gene lost 3 bases and the J gene lost 0 bases, with 11 bases spanning the gap. The CDR3 is 16 residues long. Germline CDR1 and CDR2: ENHRY and SYGVKD. The CDR3 DNA sequence: TGTGCCATCAGTGATACACGGGATACGAACACCGGGGAGCTGTTTTTT. This sequence encodes CAISDTRDTNTGELFF.

This clone was observed a handful of times. J is TRBJ2-1 and V is TRBV21-1; the table names TRBD2, a call not compared with the DNA. TRBV21-1 is shown as a pseudogene. The CDR3 consists of 19 residues. DNA for the CDR3: TGTGCCAGCAGCAAACACACGTGGACTAGCGGGAGTTCCTACAATGAGCAGTTCTTC. The encoded protein is CASSKHTWTSGSSYNEQFF.

This clone has a handful of counts. The chain is built from TRBV7-2 and TRBJ2-7, with 8 bases that match TRBD1. Germline CDR1 is SGHTA and CDR2 is FQGNSA. Losses at the gene ends were 2 bases for V and 7 bases for J; bases not matched to a gene: 4. The CDR3 consists of 13 residues. CDR3 DNA: TGTGCCAGCAGCTTAACAGGGGGTGATGAGCAGTACTTC. It specifies CASSLTGGDEQYF.

This chain joins TRBV2 and TRBJ2-3; a weak D match, TRBD2 (7 bases). CDR1 is SNHLY and CDR2 is FYNNEI in the germline V gene. Trimming removed 6 bases from V and 3 bases from J, with 16 bases in between. The CDR3 length is 15 residues. The DNA for the CDR3 is TGTGCCAGCAGGGGAGGGCTGGGGACAACAGATACGCAGTATTTT. Translated: CASRGGLGTTDTQYF.

This chain connects TRBV11-1 to TRBJ1-1, with TRBD1 as a possible D gene (6 bases). Per germline, CDR1 SGHAT and CDR2 FQDESV (reference sequence). V lost 5 bases to trimming and J lost 13 bases, with 23 bases between them. CDR3 length: 14 residues. CDR3 amino acids: CASSLTLGNRDYFF. CDR3 bases: TGTGCCAGCAGCCTAACACTTGGGAACAGGGACTATTTCTTT.

This clone has more than one count but fewer than ten. The genes are TRBV7-9 and TRBJ1-5; D gene ambiguous. The CDR3 totals 16 residues. Trimming left V 1 base short and J 2 bases short, with 12 bases between. From germline, CDR1 is SEHNR and CDR2 FQNEAQ (reference sequence). The CDR3 reads CASSLGTAGGNQPQHF. As DNA, the CDR3 is TGTGCCAGCAGCTTAGGGACCGCGGGCGGCAATCAGCCCCAGCATTTT.

This clone was observed a few times. The chain couples TRBV6-5 to TRBJ1-1; TRBD1 is a possible D gene (6 bases). Germline CDR1 is MNHEY and CDR2 is SVGAGI. There are 13 residues in the CDR3. V lost 8 bases and J lost 2, with 12 bases in between. The CDR3 DNA is TGTGCCAGCTCCTGGGGGCAAAACACTGAAGCTTTCTTT. Translating gives CASSWGQNTEAFF.

This chain joins TRBV25-1 and TRBJ1-2; the D gene is possibly TRBD1 (6 bases). CDR3 size: 13 residues. Trimming removed 3 bases from V and 4 bases from J, with 9 bases in between. Looked up from germline, CDR1 is MGHDK and CDR2 is SYGVNS. The chain's CDR3 is CASSDGQIYGYTF. Here the CDR3 DNA reads TGTGCCAGCAGTGATGGACAGATCTATGGCTACACCTTC.

This rearrangement joins TRBV19 to TRBJ2-1; 10 bases fit TRBD2. Unmatched junction bases numbered 8, after V lost 8 bases and J lost 7 bases. Germline V gene lookup returns CDR1 LNHDA and CDR2 SQIVND (reference sequence). This CDR3 has 14 amino acids. CDR3 nucleotide sequence: TGTGCCAGTCGCCAAGCGGGAGGGTCAAATGAGCAGTTCTTC. It specifies CASRQAGGSNEQFF. Using reference TRBV19 and TRBJ2-1 for the parts outside the CDR3, the full variable domain is DGGITQSPKYLFRKEGQNVTLSCEQNLNHDAMYWYRQDPGQGLRLIYYSQIVNDFQKGDIAEGYSVSREKKESFPLTVTSAQKNPTAFYLCASRQAGGSNEQFFGPGTRLTVL.

The J gene is TRBJ1-3, the V gene TRBV4-3, with D perhaps TRBD1 (5 bases). Germline V lookup: CDR1 LGHNA, CDR2 YSLEER. There are 15 residues in the CDR3. V was trimmed by 4 bases and J by 3 bases, leaving 13 bases between them. CDR3 bases: TGCGCCAGCAGCCCGGTTGCAGGGCTTGGAAACACCATATATTTT. It translates to CASSPVAGLGNTIYF.

The chain joins TRBV10-2 to TRBJ2-1, with 11 bases identical to TRBD2. CDR3 length equals 14 residues. Trimming removed 7 bases from V and 7 bases from J; junction bases left unmatched: 6. Germline V gene sequence: CDR1 WSHSY, CDR2 SAAADI. The CDR3 reads CASISGLAANEQFF. Written as DNA, the CDR3 is TGCGCCAGCATTTCGGGACTAGCGGCTAATGAGCAGTTCTTC.

CDR3 amino acids: CASSKRHPYNEQFF. DNA of the CDR3: TGTGCCAGTAGTAAGCGTCATCCCTACAATGAGCAGTTCTTC. The chain couples TRBV19 to TRBJ2-1; D remains unclear. The length of the CDR3 is 14 residues. Trimming took 4 bases from V and 2 from J, leaving 9 bases between them. Germline V gene lookup returns CDR1 LNHDA and CDR2 SQIVND (reference sequence).

The chain has TRBV10-3 and TRBJ1-1, with 9 nucleotides matching TRBD1. There are 14 residues in the CDR3. J gave up 9 bases and V 10 bases, and 15 bases lay outside the gene matches. Germline CDR1 ENHRY, CDR2 SYGVKD. The CDR3 DNA follows: TGTGCCAACTCCCCCGGACAGGGGACGAGAAAAGCTTTCTTT. Translating it yields CANSPGQGTRKAFF.

This sequence joins TRBV4-2 and TRBJ2-5; 7 bases line up with TRBD1. Looked up from germline, CDR1 is LGHNA and CDR2 is YNFKEQ. This CDR3 contains 15 residues. V was pared by 1 base and J by 2 bases, with 4 bases of the junction left unmatched. The CDR3, as DNA: TGTGCCAGCAGCCAAGCCGGGACAGAACAAGAGACCCAGTACTTC. It is translated as CASSQAGTEQETQYF.

The chain couples TRBV18 to TRBJ2-1; D is possibly TRBD1 (6 bases). CDR3 length equals 13 residues. Trimming took 1 base from V and 8 from J, leaving 9 bases between them. Per germline, CDR1 KGHSH and CDR2 LQKENI. The DNA for the CDR3 is TGTGCCAGCTCACCACTCGAGGGGGATGAGCAGTTCTTC. Its translation is CASSPLEGDEQFF.

This sequence joins TRBV4-1 and TRBJ2-2, with TRBD2 matching 8 bases. V lost 6 bases, J lost 8 bases, and 14 bases stayed unmatched. CDR3 length: 16 amino acids. The germline V gene has CDR1 MGHRA and CDR2 YSYEKL. The DNA of the CDR3 is TGCGCCAGCAGGTCAGGAGGGACTAGGGGCTCAGGGGAGCTGTTTTTT. Protein sequence: CASRSGGTRGSGELFF.

The chain combines TRBV6-6 with TRBJ2-2; D is ambiguous. Germline V lookup: CDR1 MNHNY, CDR2 SVGAGI (reference sequence). The length of the CDR3 is 14 residues. V was trimmed by 5 bases and J by 4 bases, leaving 11 bases between them. This CDR3 reads CASSIQRVTGELFF. The CDR3 nucleotides read TGTGCCAGCAGTATACAGAGAGTCACCGGGGAGCTGTTTTTT.

The genes are TRBV6-6 and TRBJ2-1, with D hard to call. Germline loops: CDR1 MNHNY, CDR2 SVGAGI (reference sequence). Trimming removed 2 bases at V and 3 bases at J, with 8 bases between. The CDR3 loop spans 14 amino acids. The CDR3 spells CASSYEPDYNEQFF. The CDR3 DNA sequence: TGTGCCAGCAGTTACGAGCCTGACTACAATGAGCAGTTCTTC.

This chain uses TRBV5-1 with TRBJ2-1; 8 nucleotides line up with TRBD2. V lost 1 base, J lost 7 bases, and 7 bases stayed unmatched. CDR1 and CDR2 from the germline V gene are SGHRS and YFSETQ. This CDR3 contains 15 residues. Written as DNA, the CDR3 is TGCGCCAGCAGCTTGAGAGCGGGAGAAGGGAATGAGCAGTTCTTC. Its translation: CASSLRAGEGNEQFF.

The genes are TRBV6-4 and TRBJ2-3; perhaps TRBD1 as D (5 bases). V dropped 5 bases and J dropped 6 bases, with 21 bases sitting between them. The CDR3 covers 16 residues. Germline lookup yields CDR1 MRHNA and CDR2 SNTAGT. The CDR3 DNA is TGTGCCAGCAGTACTTATCCGGACACCGGATTTGATACGCAGTATTTT. Protein: CASSTYPDTGFDTQYF.

This clone has a handful of counts. The gene calls are TRBV28 and TRBJ2-3, with D possibly TRBD2 on 6 matching bases. V lost 2 bases, J lost 2 bases, and 11 bases lay in between. The germline gives CDR1 MDHEN, CDR2 SYDVKM. The CDR3 runs 15 residues. The DNA for the CDR3 is TGTGCCAGCAGTTTACCTAGCGCCCACACAGATACGCAGTATTTT. Residues: CASSLPSAHTDTQYF. The complete variable domain, with remaining parts taken from reference TRBV28 and TRBJ2-3, reads DVKVTQSSRYLVKRTGEKVFLECVQDMDHENMFWYRQDPGLGLRLIYFSYDVKMKEKGDIPEGYSVSREKKERFSLILESASTNQTSMYLCASSLPSAHTDTQYFGPGTRLTVL.